These 26 T cell receptor beta chains came from one sample sequenced in a study of cytomegalovirus exposure and HLA in healthy donors. Assay: immunoSEQ multiplex PCR; the TCRdb copy retains only in-frame clones and omits some. This table holds roughly 150,000 clones, roughly nine tenths found once. The sequencing sample was made of PBMCs. These receptors originate from a young woman in good health and CMV-seronegative.

Comments on this clone: One end of the junction fails to match germline, which may point to a read error. The chain joins TRBV12-5 to TRBJ2-3; 8 bases align to TRBD1. The germline CDR1 and CDR2 sequences are LGHNT and FRNRAP. The length of the CDR3 is 10 residues. The CDR3 DNA sequence: TGTGCTAGTGGCACGGACAGGGCCCACTTT. Translating gives CASGTDRAHF.

In this sample, this clone turned up once. This chain joins TRBV7-2 and TRBJ2-3; TRBD2 matches 16 bases. Losses at the gene ends were 4 bases for V and 3 bases for J; bases not matched to a gene: 1. Germline V gene data show CDR1 as SGHTA and CDR2 as FQGNSA. This CDR3 is 16 amino acids long. The CDR3 bases are TGTGCCAGCAGCTCGGGACTAGCGGGGGGGACAGATACGCAGTATTTT. It codes for CASSSGLAGGTDTQYF.

The rearrangement links TRBV7-8 to TRBJ2-6; possibly TRBD1 or TRBD2 for D (6 bases each). Germline lookup yields CDR1 SGHVS and CDR2 FQNEAQ. The CDR3 covers 20 residues. Trimming pared 4 bases from V and 1 base from J, leaving 23 bases between. In DNA form, the CDR3 reads TGTGCCAGCAGCTCGGCCGTCCAGCCGGGGGCGTCTTCTGGGGCCAACGTCCTGACTTTC. Amino acids: CASSSAVQPGASSGANVLTF.

The rearrangement uses TRBV30 and TRBJ1-3; 12 bases line up with TRBD1. The germline V gene has CDR1 GTSNPN and CDR2 SVGIG (reference sequence). The trim removed 5 bases at V and 4 bases at J, leaving 3 bases unmatched. This CDR3 region has 14 residues. This CDR3 is CAWGDRGLGNTIYF. The CDR3 DNA reads as TGTGCCTGGGGGGACAGGGGGCTAGGAAACACCATATATTTT.

V gene TRBV2 combines with J gene TRBJ2-2; 9 nucleotides agree with TRBD1. The CDR3 runs 15 residues. The V gene's germline CDR1 is SNHLY and CDR2 FYNNEI. The V and J ends lost 6 bases and 3 bases, in that order; junction bases with no gene match: 5. CDR3 sequence: CASSPDRGYTGELFF. The DNA for the CDR3 is TGTGCCAGCAGCCCGGACAGGGGTTACACCGGGGAGCTGTTTTTT.

This rearrangement joins TRBV6-5 to TRBJ2-1; 9 positions match TRBD1. CDR3 length equals 15 residues. CDR1 is MNHEY and CDR2 is SVGAGI in the germline V gene. V gave up 0 bases and J gave up 6 bases; unmatched junction bases: 3. The CDR3 is CASSYSGQGLNEQFF. CDR3 DNA sequence: TGTGCCAGCAGTTACTCGGGACAGGGCCTCAATGAGCAGTTCTTC.

The chain is built from TRBV6-1 and TRBJ2-1; D unresolved. The CDR3 runs 16 residues. Germline CDR1 MNHNS, CDR2 SASEGT. The V gene lost 1 base and the J gene lost 0 bases, with 10 bases spanning the gap. DNA of the CDR3: TGTGCCAGCAGTGAAGTCGGCCGTAGCTCCTACAATGAGCAGTTCTTC. Translated: CASSEVGRSSYNEQFF.

The genes are TRBV27 and TRBJ2-7; tentatively, D is TRBD1 (5 bases). The CDR3 has 14 residues. Between the trimmed V and J ends, which lost 6 bases and 4 bases, there was a span of 16 bases. Germline assignment: CDR1 MNHEY and CDR2 SMNVEV (reference sequence). The CDR3 loop is CASSLDRRGYEQYF. DNA of the CDR3: TGTGCCAGCAGCCTCGATCGAAGGGGATACGAGCAGTACTTC.

The genes are TRBV7-8 and TRBJ2-5; D remains ambiguous. Germline CDR1 is SGHVS and CDR2 is FQNEAQ. CDR3 length equals 14 residues. Trimming cost V 5 bases and J 4 bases, with 14 bases left between them. In DNA, the CDR3 is TGTGCCAGCAGCCAGATTGTCGGGTTAGAGACCCAGTACTTC. It yields the protein CASSQIVGLETQYF.

This clone was recorded only once. CDR3 amino acids: CASSVNRYRAYNEQFF. The CDR3 DNA is TGTGCCAGCAGTGTCAACAGGTATAGGGCCTACAATGAGCAGTTCTTC. The chain combines TRBV27 with TRBJ2-1, with a weak D call TRBD1 (5 bases). The V gene lost 5 bases and the J gene lost 2 bases, with 16 bases spanning the gap. This CDR3 comprises 16 residues. Germline CDR1 and CDR2: MNHEY and SMNVEV (reference sequence).

This sequence joins TRBV28 and TRBJ2-5; TRBD2 is a possible D gene (6 bases). Germline CDR1 and CDR2: MDHEN and SYDVKM. The CDR3 is 14 amino acids. V was pared by 3 bases and J by 7 bases, with 15 bases between. The CDR3 loop reads CASSLPGDLVTQYF. CDR3 in DNA: TGTGCCAGCAGTTTGCCGGGGGATCTCGTGACCCAGTACTTC.

The rearrangement joins TRBV19 to TRBJ2-1; the D is unclear. This CDR3 contains 16 residues. Between the trimmed V and J ends, which lost 1 base and 5 bases, there was a span of 15 bases. Germline CDR1 LNHDA, CDR2 SQIVND (reference sequence). CDR3 in DNA: TGTGCCAGTAGTATAGTCCTTCGCATCGCCGACAATGAGCAGTTCTTC. It translates to CASSIVLRIADNEQFF.

The chain combines TRBV7-2 with TRBJ2-1; 11 bases fit TRBD1. From germline, CDR1 is SGHTA and CDR2 FQGNSA. The CDR3 is made up of 12 amino acids. V trimming: 5 bases; J trimming: 12 bases; junction bases outside the gene matches: 3. Here the CDR3 DNA reads TGTGCCAGCAGCGCAGGGACAGGGGGGCAGTTCTTC. It codes for CASSAGTGGQFF.

This chain connects TRBV7-8 to TRBJ2-3, with 11 bases lining up with TRBD2. CDR1 is SGHVS, CDR2 FQNEAQ, per germline. V was pared by 1 base and J by 0 bases, with 9 bases of the junction left unmatched. The length of the CDR3 is 19 residues. This chain's CDR3 is CASSLGVASGGPSTDTQYF. For the CDR3, the DNA is TGTGCCAGCAGCTTAGGGGTCGCTAGCGGGGGGCCAAGCACAGATACGCAGTATTTT.

The chain couples TRBV7-2 to TRBJ2-7; 8 bases agree with TRBD2. V was pared by 1 base and J by 3 bases, with 17 bases of the junction left unmatched. Germline lookup yields CDR1 SGHTA and CDR2 FQGNSA. The CDR3 sequence is 19 residues long. The CDR3 loop reads CASSLVASGLAELYYEQYF. The CDR3 region has the DNA TGTGCCAGCAGCTTAGTGGCTAGCGGGTTGGCGGAACTATACTACGAGCAGTACTTC.

J is TRBJ1-4 and V is TRBV15, with a possible D match to TRBD1 (6 bases). V was shortened by 5 bases and J by 8 bases, with 18 bases between the two germline ends. The CDR3 totals 15 residues. Per germline, CDR1 LNHNV and CDR2 YYDKDF (reference sequence). CDR3 coding DNA: TGTGCCACCAGCTTAAGACAGGCTTGGACCGAAAAACTGTTTTTT. Its protein product is CATSLRQAWTEKLFF.

J is TRBJ2-7 and V is TRBV2; 13 positions match TRBD2. The V and J ends lost 6 bases and 4 bases, in that order; junction bases with no gene match: 6. The CDR3 sequence is 15 residues long. CDR1 is SNHLY, CDR2 FYNNEI, per germline. CDR3: CASRTSGRSGYEQYF. CDR3 bases: TGTGCCAGCAGGACTAGCGGGAGGTCGGGTTACGAGCAGTACTTC.

The DNA of the CDR3 is TGTGCCAGTAGTATCACTAGCCCCGGGAACACCATATATTTT. Translating gives CASSITSPGNTIYF. The V and J genes are TRBV19 and TRBJ1-3, with D unclear. Looked up from germline, CDR1 is LNHDA and CDR2 is SQIVND (reference sequence). The CDR3 runs to 14 residues. The germline V and J ends were trimmed by 3 bases and 7 bases, with 13 bases remaining between them. Full variable domain (outside the CDR3, taken from reference TRBV19 and TRBJ1-3): DGGITQSPKYLFRKEGQNVTLSCEQNLNHDAMYWYRQDPGQGLRLIYYSQIVNDFQKGDIAEGYSVSREKKESFPLTVTSAQKNPTAFYLCASSITSPGNTIYFGEGSWLTVV.

This chain uses TRBV5-1 with TRBJ2-3, with D hard to call. The CDR3 sequence is 14 residues long. Germline assignment: CDR1 SGHRS and CDR2 YFSETQ. The V end lost 7 bases, the J end lost 1 base, and 13 bases lay between the germline ends. The CDR3 loop reads CASRKSTGTDTQYF. In nucleotides, the CDR3 is TGCGCCAGCCGCAAATCTACAGGCACAGATACGCAGTATTTT.

This clone was seen just once. The rearrangement uses TRBV5-1 and TRBJ2-3; 9 bases line up with TRBD1. Looked up from germline, CDR1 is SGHRS and CDR2 is YFSETQ. Germline trimming cut 3 bases from V and 3 bases from J; bases unmatched to any gene: 8. The CDR3 has 16 residues. The CDR3 nucleotides are TGCGCCAGCAGCTGGAGCGGGACAGGGCTTACAGATACGCAGTATTTT. It specifies CASSWSGTGLTDTQYF.

V usage is TRBV6-5 and J usage is TRBJ1-1; no clear D. Trimming removed 7 bases from V and 5 bases from J, with 14 bases in between. The CDR3 totals 13 residues. Looked up from germline, CDR1 is MNHEY and CDR2 is SVGAGI. CDR3 residues: CASTVGWGTEAFF. DNA for the CDR3: TGTGCCAGCACGGTGGGGTGGGGTACTGAAGCTTTCTTT.

The chain couples TRBV19 to TRBJ1-1, with a tentative D call TRBD1 (6 bases). There are 13 residues in the CDR3. V gave up 3 bases and J gave up 4 bases, with 9 bases separating them. Germline V lookup: CDR1 LNHDA, CDR2 SQIVND (reference sequence). The CDR3 spells CASSIVGATEAFF. CDR3 bases: TGTGCCAGTAGTATTGTGGGGGCCACTGAAGCTTTCTTT. Together with reference TRBV19 and TRBJ1-1, the CDR3 gives the full variable domain: DGGITQSPKYLFRKEGQNVTLSCEQNLNHDAMYWYRQDPGQGLRLIYYSQIVNDFQKGDIAEGYSVSREKKESFPLTVTSAQKNPTAFYLCASSIVGATEAFFGQGTRLTVV.

This clone ranks as medium-sized. The chain joins TRBV12-1 to TRBJ2-4. TRBV12-1 has pseudogene status. There are 16 residues in the CDR3. The CDR3 bases are TGTGCCAGCAGCTTTGACCTCAGGGAGGCCAAAAACATTCAGTACTTC. This sequence encodes CASSFDLREAKNIQYF.

The chain couples TRBV5-5 to TRBJ2-7; no reliable D call. Trimming stripped 0 bases from V and 9 bases from J, with 10 bases between. CDR3 length: 12 residues. Per germline, CDR1 SGHKS and CDR2 YYEKEE (reference sequence). The CDR3: CASSLGSERQYF. The CDR3, as DNA: TGTGCCAGCAGCTTGGGGAGCGAACGGCAGTACTTC.

The rearrangement links TRBV6-6 to TRBJ1-2, with 8 positions matching TRBD1. V was pared by 5 bases and J by 4 bases, with 3 bases of the junction left unmatched. The CDR3 loop spans 13 amino acids. The germline CDR1 and CDR2 sequences are MNHNY and SVGAGI (reference sequence). The CDR3 DNA sequence: TGTGCCAGCAGTCACAGGGGGTTCTATGGCTACACCTTC. This gives the protein CASSHRGFYGYTF.

The CDR3 reads CASSLGDRTYEQYF. The CDR3 DNA reads as TGTGCCAGCAGCTTAGGAGACAGGACCTACGAGCAGTACTTC. This rearrangement joins TRBV11-2 to TRBJ2-7; D possibly corresponds to TRBD1 (6 bases). The CDR3 runs 14 residues. The germline V gene encodes CDR1 SGHAT and CDR2 FQNNGV. Trimming took 1 base from V and 2 from J, leaving 9 bases between them.